The source of this T cell receptor beta chain is a study of identical twins (dated by TCRdb to about 2016). For the wider study: To test whether fetal clonotypes persist, the study used deep sequencing on TCR alpha and beta repertoires from monozygotic twins, unrelated adults of various ages, and cord blood. To rule out contamination, replicate twin experiments were performed at different times with different library preparation protocols. What the study reported, not specific to this receptor: Fewer insertions were carried by abundant cord blood beta clonotypes, a similar but weaker trend appeared in young adult naive repertoires, and no such trend appeared in memory repertoires. Compared with coincidental sharing between unrelated individuals, an excess of low generation-probability sequences was observed among out-of-frame TCR alpha sequences shared between twins. Conclusions relied on cross-sectional statistical analysis, since the same donors could not be followed over many years. In beta out-of-frame sequences, excess twin sharing was weaker, because having fewer shared sequences lowered the signal-to-noise ratio. Zero-insertion analyses could be partly confounded by invariant T cells such as MAIT and iNKT, although diverse VJ usage argued against such confounding for most clonotypes. In monozygotic twins, recombination models systematically underestimated out-of-frame TCR alpha sharing, but the models matched the sharing seen between unrelated individuals.

The method behind the library was 5' RACE. The sequencer was an Illumina HiSeq 2000. Template switching introduced a universal primer binding site; the final cDNA contained a unique molecular identifier, enabling accurate counting of TCR cDNA molecules. First-strand cDNA for TCR alpha and beta chains was synthesized from specific primers in the conserved constant-segment region. To control for contamination, every cDNA library was double barcoded, receiving both a SMART-Mk sample barcode and Illumina barcodes. TruSeq adapter sequences, together with Illumina sample barcodes, were added in two successive PCR steps. TCR alpha and beta cDNA libraries were sequenced on the Illumina HiSeq platform with custom primers. The authors processed their data as follows. Raw reads were processed with MiGEC to extract unique molecular identifiers, and MiXCR was used to determine CDR3 positions. Recombination models were inferred per individual with the repgenHMM and IGoR tools using an EM algorithm. The tcR package in R was used for shared clonotype analysis, with sharing normalized by the product of cloneset sizes. To study raw recombination without the effects of thymic and clonal selection, out-of-frame nonproductive sequences were analyzed. In TCRdb, the public reads were trimmed at Q25 with fastp and aligned with MiXCR, with productive beta chains retained. Rows are unified per CDR3 protein, each entry keeping the most common DNA and genes. TCRdb, not the authors, supplied the V and J calls. This sample has 1.5 million to 2 million distinct CDR3 sequences in its table, and about 32% of those were observed once. The top ten hold roughly 0.3% of the sample.

Turning to this clonotype: No cognate antigen has been identified for it. Likely a read error: the CDR3 ends without its conserved phenylalanine or tryptophan.

Every donor in the study was a healthy Caucasian. Based on the germline V gene, the CDR1 and CDR2 sequences are SGHRS and YFSETQ. V is trimmed back by 4 bases and J by 7 bases, and the junction contains 15 bases that no gene match accounts for. The CDR3 comprises 16 residues, both ends counted. Only CDR3 DNA is held: 48 bases, read in frame from base 1. The chain joins TRBV5-1 to TRBJ2-3, and 7 bases in between align with TRBD1. The receptor was derived from a newborn girl in good health. Sample: cord blood. The CDR3 is CASSLGVGTVFYTQYL. The sequence in DNA is TGCGCCAGCAGCCTCGGGGTGGGGACAGTTTTTTATACGCAGTATCTT.